This T cell receptor beta chain was recovered during a study of blood T cell repertoires in COVID-19. Clones were read by immunoSEQ multiplex PCR, and TCRdb kept only the in-frame ones, dropping some. The sample contains roughly 290,000 clones, about 80% of which appear only once. The CDR3 runs 15 residues. The V gene's germline CDR1 is SGHDT and CDR2 YYEEEE. The trim removed 5 bases at V and 5 bases at J, leaving 9 bases unmatched. Sequenced input: peripheral blood. This chain uses TRBV5-6 with TRBJ2-3, with 9 bases identical to TRBD1. The clonotype was recovered from a person between 65 and 79 years old with COVID-19, enrolled during active disease. CDR3 nucleotide sequence: TGTGCCAGCAGGAGGACAGGGGATGCTGGAGATACGCAGTATTTT. Protein product: CASRRTGDAGDTQYF.